A single sample gave rise to the 12 T cell receptor beta chains below, sequenced in a study of blood T cell repertoires in COVID-19. Produced via immunoSEQ multiplex PCR; TCRdb's table is partial and in-frame only. The top ten clones hold about 16% of a sample with 260,000 or so clones, 65% to 90% of them seen once. Source material: PBMCs or T cells enriched from blood (not recorded which). The receptors were sampled from a man aged 18 to 35 who had recovered from COVID-19.

The V gene is TRBV6-5, the J gene TRBJ1-3; 9 bases fit TRBD1. CDR1 is MNHEY and CDR2 is SVGAGI in the germline V gene. The V segment lost 7 bases and the J segment 2 bases; nucleotides outside the gene matches: 6. The CDR3 runs to 15 residues. The CDR3 DNA sequence: TGTGCCAGCACCCTACAGGGGGCTGCTGGAAACACCATATATTTT. Protein: CASTLQGAAGNTIYF.

The rearrangement links TRBV5-5 to TRBJ2-5, with D tentatively TRBD1 (5 bases). CDR1 is SGHKS, CDR2 YYEKEE, per germline (reference sequence). CDR3 length: 13 residues. V was pared by 4 bases and J by 2 bases, with 9 bases between. CDR3 in amino acids: CASSQQDQETQYF. CDR3 coding DNA: TGTGCCAGCAGCCAACAGGATCAAGAGACCCAGTACTTC.

The chain is built from TRBV11-2 and TRBJ2-7, with D perhaps TRBD2 (5 bases). This CDR3 contains 15 residues. V dropped 0 bases and J dropped 0 bases, with 9 bases sitting between them. CDR1 and CDR2 from the germline V gene are SGHAT and FQNNGV. CDR3 nucleotides: TGTGCCAGCAGCTTAGACGGCGGGCGCTCCTACGAGCAGTACTTC. It encodes CASSLDGGRSYEQYF. Full variable domain (remainder filled in from reference TRBV11-2 and TRBJ2-7): EAGVAQSPRYKIIEKRQSVAFWCNPISGHATLYWYQQILGQGPKLLIQFQNNGVVDDSQLPKDRFSAERLKGVDSTLKIQPAKLEDSAVYLCASSLDGGRSYEQYFGPGTRLTVT.

The rearrangement uses TRBV11-2 and TRBJ1-1; no firm D call. V lost 5 bases, J lost 6 bases, and 22 bases lay in between. CDR3 size: 16 residues. CDR1 is SGHAT, CDR2 FQNNGV, per germline. The DNA for the CDR3 is TGTGCCAGCAGCCCTACTCTAGCCGGAGGCCCCCCTGAAGCTTTCTTT. Translation: CASSPTLAGGPPEAFF.

Details on this clone: A read error may account for a junction end that differs from germline. V and J are TRBV7-7 and TRBJ1-2; D ambiguous. CDR1 is SSHAT, CDR2 FNYEAQ, per germline (reference sequence). This CDR3 is 16 amino acids long. The CDR3 DNA is TGTGCTAGCAGCTTCATGTTGAGGAGAGCTAACTATGGCTACACCTTC. Protein product: CASSFMLRRANYGYTF. Supplemented by reference TRBV7-7 and TRBJ1-2, the full variable domain reads GAGVSQSPRYKVTKRGQDVTLRCDPISSHATLYWYQQALGQGPEFLTYFNYEAQPDKSGLPSDRFSAERPEGSISTLTIQRTEQRDSAMYRCASSFMLRRANYGYTFGSGTRLTVV.

The chain couples TRBV4-1 to TRBJ1-1; the D gene is possibly TRBD1 (6 bases). From germline, CDR1 is MGHRA and CDR2 YSYEKL. This CDR3 spans 19 amino acids. Trimming took 1 base from V and 4 from J, leaving 25 bases between them. DNA of the CDR3: TGCGCCAGCAGCCAAGTAGAAGGTCCCCTACAGGGTGGTGGCACTGAAGCTTTCTTT. Amino acid sequence: CASSQVEGPLQGGGTEAFF.

The chain carries TRBV6-5 and TRBJ1-2; 9 bases fit TRBD1. Losses at the gene ends were 6 bases for V and 11 bases for J; bases not matched to a gene: 16. The CDR3 contains 15 residues. The germline gives CDR1 MNHEY, CDR2 SVGAGI. CDR3 loop: CASSARSSGTGRYTF. The CDR3 DNA follows: TGTGCCAGCAGCGCCAGGTCGTCCGGGACAGGGAGATACACCTTC.

The rearrangement uses TRBV7-9 and TRBJ1-2, with D tentatively TRBD1 (5 bases). The germline gives CDR1 SEHNR, CDR2 FQNEAQ (reference sequence). Trimming removed 11 bases at V and 3 bases at J, with 16 bases between. The CDR3 length is 13 residues. The CDR3 is CAGLGGEDYGYTF. Here the CDR3 DNA reads TGTGCCGGATTGGGAGGGGAGGACTATGGCTACACCTTC.

The chain is built from TRBV28 and TRBJ2-7; the D gene is possibly TRBD2 (6 bases). Germline V gives CDR1 MDHEN, CDR2 SYDVKM. Between the trimmed V and J ends, which lost 4 bases and 5 bases, there was a span of 21 bases. The CDR3 is 16 residues long. In DNA, the CDR3 is TGTGCCAGCAGTTCAGTACCTCCCCCCGGGAGTAACGAGCAGTACTTC. As protein: CASSSVPPPGSNEQYF. Full variable domain (missing parts from reference TRBV28 and TRBJ2-7): DVKVTQSSRYLVKRTGEKVFLECVQDMDHENMFWYRQDPGLGLRLIYFSYDVKMKEKGDIPEGYSVSREKKERFSLILESASTNQTSMYLCASSSVPPPGSNEQYFGPGTRLTVT.

The V gene is TRBV12-3 or TRBV12-4, the J gene TRBJ1-1; D remains ambiguous. The CDR3 has 11 amino acids. With 6 bases removed from V and 11 bases from J, the gap between germline ends came to 13 bases. Here the CDR3 DNA reads TGTGCCAGCAGCCGGGAGGGTCCGGCTTTCTTT. Translated: CASSREGPAFF.

J is TRBJ2-3 and V is TRBV5-1; D unclear. V was cut by 4 bases and J by 2 bases, with 14 bases left in between. This CDR3 comprises 15 residues. Per the germline V gene, CDR1 is SGHRS and CDR2 is YFSETQ. Here the CDR3 reads CASSDPGEVTDTQYF. CDR3 DNA: TGCGCCAGCAGCGACCCCGGCGAGGTCACAGATACGCAGTATTTT.

This sequence joins TRBV20-1 and TRBJ2-6, with D perhaps TRBD2 (6 bases). Trimming took 3 bases from V and 0 from J, leaving 15 bases between them. Germline V gene data show CDR1 as DFQATT and CDR2 as SNEGSKA (reference sequence). CDR3 length: 17 residues. The CDR3 protein is CSASAGGAGSGANVLTF. In DNA form, the CDR3 reads TGCAGTGCTAGTGCTGGCGGGGCCGGCTCTGGGGCCAACGTCCTGACTTTC.